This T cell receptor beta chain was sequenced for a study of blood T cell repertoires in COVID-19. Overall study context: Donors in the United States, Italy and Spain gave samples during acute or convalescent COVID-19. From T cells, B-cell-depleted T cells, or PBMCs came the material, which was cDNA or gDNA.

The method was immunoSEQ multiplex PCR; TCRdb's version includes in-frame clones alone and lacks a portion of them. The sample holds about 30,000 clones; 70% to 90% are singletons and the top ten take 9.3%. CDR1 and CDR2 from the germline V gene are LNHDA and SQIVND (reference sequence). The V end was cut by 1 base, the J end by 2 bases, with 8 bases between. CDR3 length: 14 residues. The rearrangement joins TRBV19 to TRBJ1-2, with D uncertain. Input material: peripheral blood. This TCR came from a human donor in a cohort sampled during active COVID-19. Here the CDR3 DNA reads TGTGCCAGTAGTATAGTAGCGGGAAACTATGGCTACACCTTC. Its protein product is CASSIVAGNYGYTF.